This T cell receptor (beta chain) derives from a study of human T cells and chemical hapten exposure. Study context: Chiefly women, the patients showed alopecia areata, totalis or universalis.

There are a few counts of this clonotype. The antigen is unknown. As to time point: patch test 1, 2 weeks after DPC sensitization. The treatment here: therapeutic diphenylcyclopropenone sensitization with weekly scalp DPC. V lost 5 bases, J lost 6 bases, and 7 bases lay in between. Germline CDR1 and CDR2: MDHEN and SYDVKM. The CDR3 sequence is 12 residues long. As the library was built, unique molecular identifiers were attached to individual cDNA molecules. TCRdb re-called the RACE reads with MiXCR, one entry per CDR3 protein. Seen here are roughly 160,000 distinct CDR3 sequences, approximately 15% observed once, and the top ten hold 1.5% to 2%. Notes on the study in general: No alteration of TCRs above 1 in 1000 frequency was seen with DPC sensitization. Relative to control repertoires, expanded TCRs gave rise to significantly more large CDR3 similarity clusters.

The sequence came from a woman under 40 with alopecia areata. Some clones in this sample may be carry-over from other donors' samples. Specimen: whole blood, collected in connection with sensitization to the hapten diphenylcyclopropenone (DPC). The gene calls are TRBV28 and TRBJ1-4; D is unclear. The CDR3 sequence is CASSEFHEKLFF. As DNA, the CDR3 is TGTGCCAGCAGTGAATTTCATGAAAAACTGTTTTTT.